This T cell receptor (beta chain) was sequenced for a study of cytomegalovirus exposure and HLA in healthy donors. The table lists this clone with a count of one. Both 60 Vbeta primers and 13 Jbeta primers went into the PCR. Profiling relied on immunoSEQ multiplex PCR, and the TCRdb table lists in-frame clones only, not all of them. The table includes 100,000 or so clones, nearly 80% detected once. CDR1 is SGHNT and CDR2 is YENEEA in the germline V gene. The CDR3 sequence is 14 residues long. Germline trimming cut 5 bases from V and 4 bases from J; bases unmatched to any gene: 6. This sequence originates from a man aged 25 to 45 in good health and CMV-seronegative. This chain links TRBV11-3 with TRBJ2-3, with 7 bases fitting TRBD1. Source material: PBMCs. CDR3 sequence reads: CASSPTGVPDTQYF. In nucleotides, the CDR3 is TGTGCCAGCAGCCCTACAGGGGTACCAGATACGCAGTATTTT.